This paragraph reports one T cell receptor beta chain. Germline CDR1 is SGHTA and CDR2 is FQGNSA. This CDR3 is 12 amino acids long. The ends were cut back, 5 bases at V and 12 bases at J, with 14 bases in the middle. Unique molecular identifiers were incorporated during preparation of the TCRbeta library. TCRdb processed the PCR reads anew with MiXCR; each CDR3 protein has one entry. The sample has around 530,000 distinct CDR3 sequences; 30% to 35% are singletons. The sample comes from a study of T-cell reconstitution after alpha-beta-depleted transplantation in children. J is TRBJ2-1 and V is TRBV7-2; D is possibly TRBD1 (8 bases). The source was PBMCs from the stem cell graft donor, collected from the stem cell graft. This TCR derives from a human donor who donated a stem cell graft to a child with aplastic anemia. The chain's CDR3 is CASSPHRGGQFF. CDR3 coding DNA: TGTGCCAGCAGCCCACACAGGGGGGGGCAGTTCTTC.